This T cell receptor (beta chain) was identified during a study of cytomegalovirus exposure and HLA in healthy donors. Germline-derived CDR1 and CDR2 are SGDLS and YYNGEE. V dropped 3 bases and J dropped 7; count of bases not matched to a gene: 3. CDR3 length equals 13 residues. Comment on this clone: Antigen: not known.

Researchers ran the PCR with 60 Vbeta and 13 Jbeta primers. The method was immunoSEQ multiplex PCR; TCRdb's version includes in-frame clones alone and lacks a portion of them. The data show fewer than 100,000 clones, 78% seen once. Study outcomes and limitations: Both high specificity and high sensitivity reportedly marked the classifier's diagnosis of cytomegalovirus status. TCR beta V segments were, for the most part, productive about 87% or about 30% of the time in an earlier analysis. The study had only CMV serostatus as immune exposure information. A later analysis found that most CMV-associated TCR beta chains appeared HLA-restricted.

The TCR sequence derives from an older woman in good health and CMV-seronegative. Material for sequencing was PBMCs. This chain joins TRBV9 and TRBJ1-1, with 10 nucleotides matching TRBD1. CDR3 region: CASSGGQGHEAFF. The CDR3, as DNA: TGTGCCAGCAGCGGGGGACAGGGGCATGAAGCTTTCTTT.